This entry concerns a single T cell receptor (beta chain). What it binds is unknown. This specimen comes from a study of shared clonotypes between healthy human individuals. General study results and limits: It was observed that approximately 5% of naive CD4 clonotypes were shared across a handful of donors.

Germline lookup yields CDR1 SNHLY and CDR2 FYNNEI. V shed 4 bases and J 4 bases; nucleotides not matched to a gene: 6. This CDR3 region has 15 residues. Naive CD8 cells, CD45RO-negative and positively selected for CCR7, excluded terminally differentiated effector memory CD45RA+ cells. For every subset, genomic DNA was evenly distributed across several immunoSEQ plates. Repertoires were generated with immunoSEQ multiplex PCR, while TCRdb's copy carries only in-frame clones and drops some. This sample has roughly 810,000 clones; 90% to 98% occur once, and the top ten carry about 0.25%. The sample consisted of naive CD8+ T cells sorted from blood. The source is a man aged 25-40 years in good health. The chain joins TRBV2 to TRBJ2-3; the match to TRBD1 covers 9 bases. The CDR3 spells CASSARTGDSDTQYF. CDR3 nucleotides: TGTGCCAGCAGTGCAAGGACAGGGGATTCAGATACGCAGTATTTT.